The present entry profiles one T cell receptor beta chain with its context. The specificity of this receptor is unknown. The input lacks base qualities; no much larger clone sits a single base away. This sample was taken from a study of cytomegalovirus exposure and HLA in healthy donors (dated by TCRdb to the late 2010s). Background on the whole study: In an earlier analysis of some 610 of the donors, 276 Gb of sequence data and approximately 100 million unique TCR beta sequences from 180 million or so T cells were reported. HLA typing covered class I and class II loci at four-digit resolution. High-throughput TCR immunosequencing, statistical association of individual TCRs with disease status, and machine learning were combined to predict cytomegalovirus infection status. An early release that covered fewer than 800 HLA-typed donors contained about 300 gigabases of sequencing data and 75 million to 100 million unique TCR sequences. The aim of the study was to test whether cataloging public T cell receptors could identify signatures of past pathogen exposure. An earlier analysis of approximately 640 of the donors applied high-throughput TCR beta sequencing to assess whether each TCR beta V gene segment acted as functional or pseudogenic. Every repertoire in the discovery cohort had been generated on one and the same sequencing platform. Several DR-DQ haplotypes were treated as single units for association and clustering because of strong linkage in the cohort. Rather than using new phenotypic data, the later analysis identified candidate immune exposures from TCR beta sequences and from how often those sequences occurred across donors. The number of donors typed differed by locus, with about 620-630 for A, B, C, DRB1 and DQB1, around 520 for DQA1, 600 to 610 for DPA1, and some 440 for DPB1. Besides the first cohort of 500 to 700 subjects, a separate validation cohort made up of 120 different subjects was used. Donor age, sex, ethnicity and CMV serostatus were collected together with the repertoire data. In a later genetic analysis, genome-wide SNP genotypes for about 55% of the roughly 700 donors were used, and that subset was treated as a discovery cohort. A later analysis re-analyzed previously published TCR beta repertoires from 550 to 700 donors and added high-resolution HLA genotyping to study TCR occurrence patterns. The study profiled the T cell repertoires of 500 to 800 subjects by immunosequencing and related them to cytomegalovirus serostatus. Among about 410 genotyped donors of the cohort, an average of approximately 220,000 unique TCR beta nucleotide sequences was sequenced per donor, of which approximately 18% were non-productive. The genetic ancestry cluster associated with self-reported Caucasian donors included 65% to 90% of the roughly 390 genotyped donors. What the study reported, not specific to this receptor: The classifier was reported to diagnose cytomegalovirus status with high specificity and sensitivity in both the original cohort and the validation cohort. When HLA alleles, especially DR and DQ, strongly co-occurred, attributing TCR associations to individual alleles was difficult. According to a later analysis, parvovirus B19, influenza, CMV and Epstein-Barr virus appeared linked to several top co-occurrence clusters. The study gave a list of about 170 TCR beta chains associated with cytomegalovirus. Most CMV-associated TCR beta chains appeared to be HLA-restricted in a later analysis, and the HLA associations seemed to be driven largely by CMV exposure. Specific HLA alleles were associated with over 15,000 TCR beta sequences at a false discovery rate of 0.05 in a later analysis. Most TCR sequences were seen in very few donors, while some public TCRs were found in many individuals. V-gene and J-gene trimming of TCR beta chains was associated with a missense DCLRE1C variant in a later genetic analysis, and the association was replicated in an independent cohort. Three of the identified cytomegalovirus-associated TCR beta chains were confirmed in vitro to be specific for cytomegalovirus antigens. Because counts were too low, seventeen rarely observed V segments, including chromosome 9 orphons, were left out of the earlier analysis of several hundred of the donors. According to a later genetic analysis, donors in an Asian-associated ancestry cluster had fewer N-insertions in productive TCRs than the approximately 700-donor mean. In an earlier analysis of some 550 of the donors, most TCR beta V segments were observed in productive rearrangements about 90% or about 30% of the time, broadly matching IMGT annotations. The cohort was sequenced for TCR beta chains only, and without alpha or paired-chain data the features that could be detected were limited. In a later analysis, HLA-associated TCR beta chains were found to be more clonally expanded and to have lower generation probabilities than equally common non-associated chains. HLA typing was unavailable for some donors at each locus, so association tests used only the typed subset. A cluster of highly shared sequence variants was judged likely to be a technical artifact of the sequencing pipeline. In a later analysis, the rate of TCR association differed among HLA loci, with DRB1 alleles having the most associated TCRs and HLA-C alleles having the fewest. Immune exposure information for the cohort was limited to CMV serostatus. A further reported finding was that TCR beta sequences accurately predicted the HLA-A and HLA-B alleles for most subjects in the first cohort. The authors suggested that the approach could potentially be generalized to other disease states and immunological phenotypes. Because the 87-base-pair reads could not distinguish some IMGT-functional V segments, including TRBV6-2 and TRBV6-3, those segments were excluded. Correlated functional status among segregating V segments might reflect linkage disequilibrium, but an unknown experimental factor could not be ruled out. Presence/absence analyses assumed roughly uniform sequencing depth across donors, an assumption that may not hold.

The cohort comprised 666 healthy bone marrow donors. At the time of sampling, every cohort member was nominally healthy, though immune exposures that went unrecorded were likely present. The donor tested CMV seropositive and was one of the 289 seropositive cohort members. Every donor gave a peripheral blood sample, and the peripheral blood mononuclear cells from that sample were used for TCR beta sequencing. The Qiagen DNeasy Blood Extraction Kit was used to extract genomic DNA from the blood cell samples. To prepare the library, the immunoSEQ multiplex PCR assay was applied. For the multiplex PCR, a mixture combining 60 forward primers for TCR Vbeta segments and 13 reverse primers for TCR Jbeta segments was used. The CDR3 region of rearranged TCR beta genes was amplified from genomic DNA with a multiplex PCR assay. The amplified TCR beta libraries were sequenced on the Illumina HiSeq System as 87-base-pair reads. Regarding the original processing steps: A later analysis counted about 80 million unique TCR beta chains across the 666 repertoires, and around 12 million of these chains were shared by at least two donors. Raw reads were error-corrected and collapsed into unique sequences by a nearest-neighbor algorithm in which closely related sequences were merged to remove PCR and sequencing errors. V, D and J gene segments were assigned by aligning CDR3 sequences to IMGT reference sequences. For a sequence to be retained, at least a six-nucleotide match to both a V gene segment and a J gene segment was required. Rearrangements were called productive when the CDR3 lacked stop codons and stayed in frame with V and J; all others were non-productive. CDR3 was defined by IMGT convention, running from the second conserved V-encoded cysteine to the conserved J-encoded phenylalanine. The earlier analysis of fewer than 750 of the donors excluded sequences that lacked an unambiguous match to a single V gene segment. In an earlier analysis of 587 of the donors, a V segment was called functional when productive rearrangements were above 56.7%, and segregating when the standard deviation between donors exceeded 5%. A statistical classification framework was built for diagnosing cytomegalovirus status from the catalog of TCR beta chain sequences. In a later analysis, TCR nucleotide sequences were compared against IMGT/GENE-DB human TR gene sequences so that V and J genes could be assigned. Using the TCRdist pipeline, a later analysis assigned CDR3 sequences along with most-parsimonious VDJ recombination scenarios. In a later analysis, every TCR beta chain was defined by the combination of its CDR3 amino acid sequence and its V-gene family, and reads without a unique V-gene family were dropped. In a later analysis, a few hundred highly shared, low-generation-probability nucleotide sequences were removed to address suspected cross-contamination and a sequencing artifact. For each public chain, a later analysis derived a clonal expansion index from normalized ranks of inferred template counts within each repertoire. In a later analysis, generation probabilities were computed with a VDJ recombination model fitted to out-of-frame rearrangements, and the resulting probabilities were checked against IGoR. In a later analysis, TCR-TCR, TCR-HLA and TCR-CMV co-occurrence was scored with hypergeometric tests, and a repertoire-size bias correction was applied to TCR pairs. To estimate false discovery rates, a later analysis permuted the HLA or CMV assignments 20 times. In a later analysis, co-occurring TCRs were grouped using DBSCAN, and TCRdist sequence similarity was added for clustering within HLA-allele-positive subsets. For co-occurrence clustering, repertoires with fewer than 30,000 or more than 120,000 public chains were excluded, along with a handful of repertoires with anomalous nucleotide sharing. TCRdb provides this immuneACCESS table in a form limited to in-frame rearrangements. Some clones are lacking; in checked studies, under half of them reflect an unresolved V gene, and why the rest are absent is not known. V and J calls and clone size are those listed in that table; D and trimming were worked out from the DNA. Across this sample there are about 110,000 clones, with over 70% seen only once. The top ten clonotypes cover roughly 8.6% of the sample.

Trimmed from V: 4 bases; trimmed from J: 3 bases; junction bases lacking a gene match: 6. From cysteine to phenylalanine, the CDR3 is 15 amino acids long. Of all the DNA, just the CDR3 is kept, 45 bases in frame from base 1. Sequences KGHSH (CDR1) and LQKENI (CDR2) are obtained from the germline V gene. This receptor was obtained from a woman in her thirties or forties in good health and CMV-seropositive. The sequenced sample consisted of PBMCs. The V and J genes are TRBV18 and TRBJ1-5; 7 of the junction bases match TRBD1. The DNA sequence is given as TGTGCCAGCTCACTCGGACAGGTGAACAATCAGCCCCAGCATTTT. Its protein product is CASSLGQVNNQPQHF. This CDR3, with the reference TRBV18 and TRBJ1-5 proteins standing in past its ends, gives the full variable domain NAGVMQNPRHLVRRRGQEARLRCSPMKGHSHVYWYRQLPEEGLKFMVYLQKENIIDESGMPKERFSAEFPKEGPSILRIQQVVRGDSAAYFCASSLGQVNNQPQHFGDGTRLSIL.